One sample yielded the 29 T cell receptor beta chains listed below, sequenced in a study of T cell responses to AZD1222 COVID-19 vaccine. Method: immunoSEQ multiplex PCR; TCRdb's copy keeps in-frame clones and lacks some. The sample holds roughly 150,000 clones; 80% to 95% are singletons and the top ten take roughly 2.2%. The sample in question was peripheral blood, obtained on day 0 of AZD1222 vaccination. The receptors derive from an adult in good health.

The chain uses TRBV14 and TRBJ2-1; TRBD1 or TRBD2 may be the D gene (6 bases each). Germline CDR1 SGHDN, CDR2 FVKESK. CDR3 size: 16 residues. Trimming pared 4 bases from V and 10 bases from J, leaving 23 bases between. The chain's CDR3 is CASSLPWGARIREQFF. Written as DNA, the CDR3 is TGTGCCAGCAGCCTGCCATGGGGGGCCCGTATTCGGGAGCAGTTCTTC.

The rearrangement joins TRBV7-9 to TRBJ1-2; 7 bases map to TRBD1. This CDR3 comprises 15 residues. Unmatched junction bases numbered 3, after V lost 0 bases and J lost 2 bases. CDR1 SEHNR and CDR2 FQNEAQ come from the germline V gene (reference sequence). The CDR3 coding sequence is TGTGCCAGCAGCTTAGCCGGGGGACAGAACTATGGCTACACCTTC. It codes for CASSLAGGQNYGYTF.

This chain uses TRBV18 with TRBJ1-5; D gene unclear. From germline, CDR1 is KGHSH and CDR2 LQKENI. Deletions cut 3 bases from V and 0 bases from J, with 6 bases between. This CDR3 is 14 amino acids long. As DNA, the CDR3 is TGTGCCAGCTCACCCGGATTTAGCAATCAGCCCCAGCATTTT. Protein product: CASSPGFSNQPQHF.

The V and J genes are TRBV3-1 (or the pseudogene TRBV3-2) and TRBJ2-1; no reliable D call. This CDR3 has 13 residues. Trimming cost V 8 bases and J 0 bases, with 8 bases left between them. Looked up from germline, CDR1 is LGHDT and CDR2 is YNNKEL (reference sequence). The CDR3 DNA sequence: TGTGCCAGCTCAGACCGCTCCTACAATGAGCAGTTCTTC. This codes for CASSDRSYNEQFF.

V usage is TRBV4-2 and J usage is TRBJ1-4; 9 bases match TRBD1. The CDR3 has 15 residues. CDR1 LGHNA and CDR2 YNFKEQ come from the germline V gene. Trimming cost V 3 bases and J 6 bases; bases outside gene matches: 5. The CDR3 loop reads CASSQPQGAHEKLFF. The CDR3 DNA follows: TGTGCCAGCAGCCAGCCACAGGGGGCCCATGAAAAACTGTTTTTT.

Of note for this clone: Other nucleotide sequences in the sample specify the same CDR3. V and J are TRBV28 and TRBJ2-7, with unresolved D. V gave up 3 bases and J gave up 0 bases, with 3 bases separating them. Germline-derived CDR1 and CDR2 are MDHEN and SYDVKM. The CDR3 has 12 residues. CDR3 coding DNA: TGTGCCAGCAGTTTGTCCTCCTACGAGCAGTACTTC. It specifies CASSLSSYEQYF.

The rearrangement links TRBV7-2 to TRBJ2-1, with D possibly TRBD2 on 6 matching bases. V lost 10 bases and J lost 6, with 10 bases in between. The CDR3 runs 11 residues. CDR1 SGHTA and CDR2 FQGNSA come from the germline V gene. The CDR3 loop reads CAILSGNEQFF. As DNA, the CDR3 is TGTGCCATCCTTAGCGGCAATGAGCAGTTCTTC.

The chain links TRBV10-3 to TRBJ2-1, with 9 bases identical to TRBD2. Trimming at V came to 2 bases and at J to 4 bases, leaving 6 bases not matched to a gene. CDR1 is ENHRY and CDR2 is SYGVKD in the germline V gene. The CDR3 has 16 amino acids. CDR3 amino acids: CAISEASGITYNEQFF. In nucleotides, the CDR3 is TGTGCCATCAGTGAGGCTAGCGGGATTACGTACAATGAGCAGTTCTTC.

The CDR3, as DNA: TGTGCCAGCAGTGAAGTGTGGGGGCCCACAGATACGCAGTATTTT. Translating gives CASSEVWGPTDTQYF. The V gene is TRBV2, the J gene TRBJ2-3, with a tentative D call TRBD1 (6 bases). This CDR3 contains 15 residues. The V end was cut by 1 base, the J end by 2 bases, with 10 bases between. Per germline, CDR1 SNHLY and CDR2 FYNNEI.

The chain couples TRBV7-2 to TRBJ1-1; 7 bases align to TRBD1. Germline V gene lookup returns CDR1 SGHTA and CDR2 FQGNSA. V lost 6 bases and J lost 4; bases outside the gene matches: 5. CDR3 length: 13 residues. This CDR3 reads CASRPTGVTEAFF. In DNA, the CDR3 is TGTGCCAGCAGACCCACAGGGGTCACTGAAGCTTTCTTT.

This chain connects TRBV5-4 to TRBJ2-2, with a weak D call TRBD2 (5 bases). Trimming took 3 bases from V and 4 from J, leaving 13 bases between them. Looked up from germline, CDR1 is SGHNT and CDR2 is YYREEE (reference sequence). This CDR3 contains 15 residues. CDR3 protein: CASSSINRGTGELFF. The CDR3, as DNA: TGTGCCAGCAGCTCAATCAACCGGGGCACCGGGGAGCTGTTTTTT.

The CDR3 reads CASSQESGNNQPQHF. DNA of the CDR3: TGCGCCAGCAGCCAAGAGTCAGGGAACAATCAGCCCCAGCATTTT. This rearrangement joins TRBV4-3 to TRBJ1-5; tentative D call: TRBD1 (5 bases). Germline assignment: CDR1 LGHNA and CDR2 YSLEER. The CDR3 sequence is 15 residues long. V dropped 0 bases and J dropped 3 bases, with 9 bases sitting between them.

The genes are TRBV6-2 or TRBV6-3 and TRBJ1-2; a possible D gene is TRBD1 (6 bases). V lost 7 bases to trimming and J lost 5 bases, with 20 bases between them. The CDR3 extends over 15 amino acids. Germline V gene lookup returns CDR1 MNHEY and CDR2 SVGEGT. CDR3 nucleotides: TGTGCCAGCATCCCCACCGGTGGGGGCGCGTATGGCTACACCTTC. Protein: CASIPTGGGAYGYTF.

V and J are TRBV3-1 (or the pseudogene TRBV3-2) and TRBJ2-7; possible D gene TRBD2, 6 bases. This CDR3 is 15 amino acids long. The germline gives CDR1 LGHDT, CDR2 YNNKEL (reference sequence). Trimming removed 1 base from V and 4 bases from J, with 14 bases in between. The CDR3 coding sequence is TGTGCCAGCAGCCAAGTACTACGCCGGGGGTACGAGCAGTACTTC. This sequence encodes CASSQVLRRGYEQYF.

V is TRBV7-2 and J is TRBJ2-1, with D uncertain. The CDR3 extends over 16 amino acids. V was pared by 5 bases and J by 0 bases, with 14 bases between. CDR1 and CDR2 (germline): SGHTA, FQGNSA. For the CDR3, the DNA is TGTGCCAGCAGCCCCCAACCGGGCTTCTCCTACAATGAGCAGTTCTTC. Translated: CASSPQPGFSYNEQFF. The full variable domain, completed using reference TRBV7-2 and TRBJ2-1, is GAGVSQSPSNKVTEKGKDVELRCDPISGHTALYWYRQSLGQGLEFLIYFQGNSAPDKSGLPSDRFSAERTGGSVSTLTIQRTQQEDSAVYLCASSPQPGFSYNEQFFGPGTRLTVL.

The rearrangement uses TRBV4-1 and TRBJ2-1; perhaps TRBD1 as D (5 bases). The CDR3 consists of 14 residues. CDR1 MGHRA and CDR2 YSYEKL come from the germline V gene. The V end lost 0 bases, the J end lost 10 bases, and 13 bases lay between the germline ends. The CDR3 sequence is CASSQEGGKGEQFF. CDR3 DNA: TGCGCCAGCAGCCAAGAAGGCGGAAAGGGGGAGCAGTTCTTC.

The V call is TRBV29-1, the J call TRBJ2-3; 7 bases agree with TRBD2. The trim removed 7 bases at V and 0 bases at J, leaving 7 bases unmatched. The CDR3 runs 14 residues. Germline CDR1 reads SQVTM; CDR2 reads ANQGSEA. CDR3: CSAMGGASTDTQYF. CDR3 coding DNA: TGCAGCGCCATGGGAGGGGCTAGCACAGATACGCAGTATTTT.

The chain couples TRBV9 to TRBJ2-3; D could derive from TRBD1 or TRBD2 (5 bases each). CDR1 is SGDLS and CDR2 is YYNGEE in the germline V gene. V was cut by 4 bases and J by 4 bases, with 16 bases left in between. The CDR3 totals 15 residues. In DNA form, the CDR3 reads TGTGCCAGCAGCCCCTCCGGGACCCCCTCAGATACGCAGTATTTT. It codes for CASSPSGTPSDTQYF.

The rearrangement uses TRBV11-3 and TRBJ2-3, with 8 bases identical to TRBD2. Germline V gives CDR1 SGHNT, CDR2 YENEEA. J gave up 3 bases and V 2 bases, and 10 bases lay outside the gene matches. CDR3 size: 17 residues. The CDR3 spells CASSLSPAGGSTDTQYF. The CDR3 nucleotides are TGTGCCAGCAGCTTATCCCCGGCGGGGGGCTCAACAGATACGCAGTATTTT.

The chain joins TRBV11-2 to TRBJ1-1; D may be TRBD1 (5 bases). CDR3 length: 14 residues. The germline V gene encodes CDR1 SGHAT and CDR2 FQNNGV. V lost 5 bases to trimming and J lost 6 bases, with 16 bases between them. The CDR3 DNA sequence: TGTGCCAGCAGCCCCCCGCTGGGGGGGGCTGAAGCTTTCTTT. This codes for CASSPPLGGAEAFF.

The chain is built from TRBV9 and TRBJ1-1, with D maybe TRBD1 (5 bases). The germline V gene has CDR1 SGDLS and CDR2 YYNGEE. The CDR3 loop spans 15 amino acids. The ends were cut back, 0 bases at V and 9 bases at J, with 18 bases in the middle. This CDR3 is CASSVGLDTLGKAFF. The CDR3 region has the DNA TGTGCCAGCAGCGTAGGGCTGGACACCTTAGGGAAAGCTTTCTTT.

The V call is TRBV3-1 (or the pseudogene TRBV3-2), the J call TRBJ1-2; TRBD1 matches 9 bases. The J segment lost 7 bases and the V segment lost 2 bases, leaving 11 bases of the junction unmatched. This CDR3 has 16 residues. Germline values: CDR1 LGHDT, CDR2 YNNKEL (reference sequence). The CDR3 sequence: CASSQPKLTGGSGYTF. DNA for the CDR3: TGTGCCAGCAGCCAACCGAAACTGACAGGGGGATCTGGCTACACCTTC.

The genes are TRBV7-9 and TRBJ2-7; 8 bases are shared with TRBD1. V dropped 3 bases and J dropped 3; count of bases not matched to a gene: 7. Germline V CDR1 and CDR2: SEHNR, FQNEAQ (reference sequence). This CDR3 spans 15 amino acids. In DNA, the CDR3 is TGTGCCAGCAGCTTCACCGGGACAGGCGGCTACGAGCAGTACTTC. It is translated as CASSFTGTGGYEQYF.

The V call is TRBV6-5, the J call TRBJ2-1, with D unresolved. The germline V gene has CDR1 MNHEY and CDR2 SVGAGI. Trimming pared 4 bases from V and 7 bases from J, leaving 8 bases between. This CDR3 region has 12 residues. CDR3 sequence reads: CASSLVGNEQFF. The DNA of the CDR3 is TGTGCCAGCAGTTTGGTTGGGAATGAGCAGTTCTTC.

The chain couples TRBV7-8 to TRBJ1-3; the D gene is possibly TRBD1 (5 bases). The CDR3 loop spans 15 amino acids. The germline V gene encodes CDR1 SGHVS and CDR2 FQNEAQ. V lost 5 bases and J lost 0, with 11 bases in between. This chain's CDR3 is CASSPGGYSGNTIYF. The CDR3 DNA sequence: TGTGCCAGCAGCCCCGGGGGGTACTCTGGAAACACCATATATTTT.

The rearrangement uses TRBV6-5 and TRBJ2-1, with D possibly being TRBD1 (6 bases). The CDR3 loop spans 14 amino acids. Germline CDR1 and CDR2: MNHEY and SVGAGI. Between the trimmed V and J ends, which lost 7 bases and 5 bases, there was a span of 15 bases. The CDR3 loop is CASTTGQIDNEQFF. The CDR3 DNA is TGTGCCAGCACAACAGGGCAAATCGACAATGAGCAGTTCTTC.

In the case of this clone: The same CDR3 can be traced to other DNA sequences in this sample. The chain employs TRBV29-1 and TRBJ2-7, with 11 bases that match TRBD1. Germline V CDR1 and CDR2: SQVTM, ANQGSEA. This CDR3 region has 14 residues. V was clipped by 6 bases and J by 0 bases; unmatched bases: 4. CDR3: CSVGQGALSYEQYF. The CDR3 DNA is TGCAGCGTCGGACAGGGGGCCCTCTCCTACGAGCAGTACTTC.

The chain uses TRBV18 and TRBJ1-6, with 7 nucleotides matching TRBD1. Germline V gene sequence: CDR1 KGHSH, CDR2 LQKENI. The ends lost 5 bases at V and 3 bases at J; junction bases unmatched: 1. The CDR3 spans 14 residues. In nucleotides, the CDR3 is TGTGCCAGCTCAGGGACAGACTATAATTCACCCCTCCACTTT. Translation gives CASSGTDYNSPLHF.

The chain carries TRBV20-1 and TRBJ2-5; D unclear. The CDR3 loop spans 10 amino acids. Looked up from germline, CDR1 is DFQATT and CDR2 is SNEGSKA (reference sequence). V lost 6 bases to trimming and J lost 1 base, with 3 bases between them. Here the CDR3 reads CSATQETQYF. CDR3 DNA sequence: TGCAGTGCAACCCAAGAGACCCAGTACTTC.